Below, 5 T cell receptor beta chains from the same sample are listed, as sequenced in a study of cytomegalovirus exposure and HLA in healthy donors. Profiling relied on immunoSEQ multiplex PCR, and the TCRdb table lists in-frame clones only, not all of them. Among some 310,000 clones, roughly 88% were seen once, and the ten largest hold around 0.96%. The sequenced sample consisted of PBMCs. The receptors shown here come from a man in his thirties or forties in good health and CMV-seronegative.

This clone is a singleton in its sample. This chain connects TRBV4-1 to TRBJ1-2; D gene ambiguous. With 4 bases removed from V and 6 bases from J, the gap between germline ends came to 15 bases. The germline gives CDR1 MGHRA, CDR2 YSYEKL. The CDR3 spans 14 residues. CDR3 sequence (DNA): TGCGCCAGCAGCCCGGGAGGTTCCTGGAATGGCTACACCTTC. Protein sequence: CASSPGGSWNGYTF.

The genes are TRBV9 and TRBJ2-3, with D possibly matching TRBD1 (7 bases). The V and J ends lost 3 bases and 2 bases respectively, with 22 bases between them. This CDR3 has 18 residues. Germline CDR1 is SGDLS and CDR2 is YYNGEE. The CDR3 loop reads CASSDPTPGGRTTDTQYF. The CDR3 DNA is TGTGCCAGCAGCGACCCAACCCCAGGGGGGAGGACCACAGATACGCAGTATTTT.

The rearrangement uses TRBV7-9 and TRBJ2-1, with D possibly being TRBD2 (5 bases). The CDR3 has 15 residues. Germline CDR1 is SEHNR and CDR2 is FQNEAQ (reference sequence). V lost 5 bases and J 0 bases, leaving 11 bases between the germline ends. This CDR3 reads CASSRTGNSYNEQFF. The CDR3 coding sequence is TGTGCCAGCAGCCGGACTGGAAACTCCTACAATGAGCAGTTCTTC.

Here the CDR3 DNA reads TGTGCCAGCTACGGGACAGGACATGAAAAACTGTTTTTT. Its protein product is CASYGTGHEKLFF. The rearrangement links TRBV21-1 to TRBJ1-4; the table's D call TRBD1 went unverified against the DNA. TRBV21-1 is noted as a pseudogene. CDR3 length: 13 amino acids.

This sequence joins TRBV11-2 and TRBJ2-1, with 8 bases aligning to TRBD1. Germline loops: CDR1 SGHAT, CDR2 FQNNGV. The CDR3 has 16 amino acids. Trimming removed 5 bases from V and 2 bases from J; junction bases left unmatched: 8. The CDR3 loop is CASSHTGTGPYNEQFF. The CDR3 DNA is TGTGCCAGCAGCCATACCGGGACAGGCCCCTACAATGAGCAGTTCTTC.